Listed below are T cell receptor beta chains from one sample, sequenced in a study of Ad26.COV2.S vaccination and SARS-CoV-2 variants. Clones were sequenced by immunoSEQ multiplex PCR, and TCRdb holds only the in-frame ones, with some missing. There are some 240,000 clones in the sample; 70% to 90% occur only once, and about 2.8% lies in the top ten. This material consisted of peripheral blood, taken in a trial of Ad26.COV2.S vaccine versus placebo. The receptor source for this set is a person aged 18-65 years who received the Ad26.COV2.S COVID-19 vaccine or a placebo. Each CDR3 is given with its conserved first and last residue. D genes are given only for firm matches. Clone size, where shown, is once, few, many, or a class for clones that have expanded.

j_call: TRBJ1-3
v_call: TRBV4-1
clone_size: -
cdr3_length: 16
d_call: TRBD1
cdr3_nt: TGCGCCAGCAGCCTCGACAGGGTTGGTCCTGGAAACACCATATATTTT
cdr3_aa: CASSLDRVGPGNTIYF

j_call: TRBJ1-1
v_call: TRBV5-1
clone_size: -
cdr3_length: 15
d_call: -
cdr3_nt: TGCGCCAGCACCCCGGGAGGGGCCTTCTCTATGGGAGCTTTCTTT
cdr3_aa: CASTPGGAFSMGAFF

j_call: TRBJ2-1
v_call: TRBV6-2/TRBV6-3
clone_size: -
cdr3_length: 14
d_call: -
cdr3_nt: TGTGCCAGCAGTCGAGGGGTGGGATACAATGAGCAGTTCTTC
cdr3_aa: CASSRGVGYNEQFF

j_call: TRBJ2-2
v_call: TRBV5-1
clone_size: -
cdr3_length: 16
d_call: -
cdr3_nt: TGCGCCAGCAGCTCCCAGGGGCACCCTTCCACCGGGGAGCTGTTTTTT
cdr3_aa: CASSSQGHPSTGELFF

j_call: TRBJ1-2
v_call: TRBV5-5
clone_size: -
cdr3_length: 14
d_call: -
cdr3_nt: TGTGCCAGCAGCTTGCGGATTTTCAACTATGGCTACACCTTC
cdr3_aa: CASSLRIFNYGYTF

j_call: TRBJ2-3
v_call: TRBV7-9
clone_size: -
cdr3_length: 16
d_call: -
cdr3_nt: TGTGCCAGCAGCTTAGGTAACTCACGCCGCACAGATACGCAGTATTTT
cdr3_aa: CASSLGNSRRTDTQYF

j_call: TRBJ2-1
v_call: TRBV11-2
clone_size: -
cdr3_length: 17
d_call: TRBD2
cdr3_nt: TGTGCCAGCAGCTTAGATCTGGGGGGAGGCGGGAGAAATGAGCAGTTCTTC
cdr3_aa: CASSLDLGGGGRNEQFF

j_call: TRBJ2-2
v_call: TRBV5-8
clone_size: -
cdr3_length: 18
d_call: TRBD2
cdr3_nt: TGTGCCAGCAGCTCACCTGGACTAGCGGGGGCCTACACCGGGGAGCTGTTTTTT
cdr3_aa: CASSSPGLAGAYTGELFF

j_call: TRBJ2-2
v_call: TRBV7-9
clone_size: -
cdr3_length: 19
d_call: TRBD2
cdr3_nt: TGTGCCAGCAGCTCCCTCCCGGCGTTAGCGGGGGGGGAGGTCGGGGAGCTGTTTTTT
cdr3_aa: CASSSLPALAGGEVGELFF

j_call: TRBJ2-6
v_call: TRBV30
clone_size: -
cdr3_length: 15
d_call: -
cdr3_nt: TGTGCCTGGAGCGACATTGGGGCTGGGGCCAACGTCCTGACTTTC
cdr3_aa: CAWSDIGAGANVLTF

j_call: TRBJ1-2
v_call: TRBV21-1
clone_size: -
cdr3_length: 15
d_call: -
cdr3_nt: TGTGCCAGCAGCAAAGGGCCTTACAGTGTCCATGGCTACACCTTC
cdr3_aa: CASSKGPYSVHGYTF

j_call: TRBJ1-5
v_call: TRBV27
clone_size: -
cdr3_length: 13
d_call: -
cdr3_nt: TGTGCCAGCAGTTTCGGGGGTGGACAGCCCCAGCATTTT
cdr3_aa: CASSFGGGQPQHF

j_call: TRBJ2-1
v_call: TRBV4-3
clone_size: few
cdr3_length: 16
d_call: TRBD2
cdr3_nt: TGCGCCAGCAGCCAAGTTCCGACTAGCGGGGCCAATGAGCAGTTCTTC
cdr3_aa: CASSQVPTSGANEQFF

j_call: TRBJ1-2
v_call: TRBV6-5
clone_size: -
cdr3_length: 14
d_call: -
cdr3_nt: TGTGCCAGCAAAACCGGGACAACCGGCTTCGGCTACACCTTC
cdr3_aa: CASKTGTTGFGYTF

j_call: TRBJ2-3
v_call: TRBV30
clone_size: -
cdr3_length: 13
d_call: TRBD2
cdr3_nt: TGTGCCTGGAGTCCTACTAGCGCAGATACGCAGTATTTT
cdr3_aa: CAWSPTSADTQYF

j_call: TRBJ1-2
v_call: TRBV6-2/TRBV6-3
clone_size: -
cdr3_length: 16
d_call: TRBD1
cdr3_nt: TGTGCCAGCAGTACGGACAGGGGGCATCTCCCAGGAGGCTACACCTTC
cdr3_aa: CASSTDRGHLPGGYTF

j_call: TRBJ1-3
v_call: TRBV6-5
clone_size: few
cdr3_length: 14
d_call: -
cdr3_nt: TGTGCCAGCAGTTCAGGACCAGAGGGGGACACCATATATTTT
cdr3_aa: CASSSGPEGDTIYF

j_call: TRBJ1-6
v_call: TRBV30
clone_size: many
cdr3_length: 14
d_call: TRBD1
cdr3_nt: TGTGCCTGGAGTGTTGGTCAGGGGGCCTCACCCCTCCACTTT
cdr3_aa: CAWSVGQGASPLHF

j_call: TRBJ1-1
v_call: TRBV19
clone_size: -
cdr3_length: 17
d_call: TRBD1
cdr3_nt: TGTGCCAGTAGTTCTCCGGGACAGATAGCGATGAGCACTGAAGCTTTCTTT
cdr3_aa: CASSSPGQIAMSTEAFF

j_call: TRBJ1-2
v_call: TRBV2
clone_size: once
cdr3_length: 15
d_call: -
cdr3_nt: TGTGCCAGCAACCCCGATGGGAGACCTAACTATGGCTACACCTTC
cdr3_aa: CASNPDGRPNYGYTF

j_call: TRBJ2-1
v_call: TRBV6-5
clone_size: -
cdr3_length: 16
d_call: -
cdr3_nt: TGTGCCAGCAGTTACTCTTCTGGAGGGAAATACAATGAGCAGTTCTTC
cdr3_aa: CASSYSSGGKYNEQFF

j_call: TRBJ1-5
v_call: TRBV6-6
clone_size: -
cdr3_length: 17
d_call: -
cdr3_nt: TGTGCCAGCAGTCCCGGCCCCAGGACAGTGGGCGTTCAGCCCCAGCATTTT
cdr3_aa: CASSPGPRTVGVQPQHF

j_call: TRBJ1-5
v_call: TRBV18
clone_size: -
cdr3_length: 12
d_call: -
cdr3_nt: TGTGCCAGCTCACCTGGGGATCAGCCCCAGCATTTT
cdr3_aa: CASSPGDQPQHF

j_call: TRBJ1-5
v_call: TRBV6-4
clone_size: -
cdr3_length: 13
d_call: -
cdr3_nt: TGTGCCAGCAGTAGAGAGGAAAATCAGCCCCAGCATTTT
cdr3_aa: CASSREENQPQHF

j_call: TRBJ2-1
v_call: TRBV4-3
clone_size: once
cdr3_length: 15
d_call: -
cdr3_nt: TGCGCCAGCAGCCCCGCCGGGAGCGCCTACAATGAGCAGTTCTTC
cdr3_aa: CASSPAGSAYNEQFF

j_call: TRBJ2-3
v_call: TRBV11-2
clone_size: -
cdr3_length: 16
d_call: TRBD2
cdr3_nt: TGTGCCAGCCGAATCCCGGGACTAGCGGGAGGTCCTACGCAGTATTTT
cdr3_aa: CASRIPGLAGGPTQYF

j_call: TRBJ2-1
v_call: TRBV6-4
clone_size: few
cdr3_length: 15
d_call: TRBD2
cdr3_nt: TGTGCCAGCAGCGGGACTAGCGGGGGGGCGGAGGAGCAGTTCTTC
cdr3_aa: CASSGTSGGAEEQFF

j_call: TRBJ1-5
v_call: TRBV2
clone_size: -
cdr3_length: 15
d_call: -
cdr3_nt: TGTGCCAGCAACTCAGGGGACCTTAGCAATCAGCCCCAGCATTTT
cdr3_aa: CASNSGDLSNQPQHF

j_call: TRBJ1-6
v_call: TRBV4-3
clone_size: many
cdr3_length: 16
d_call: -
cdr3_nt: TGCGCCAGCAGCCAAGATCTAATGGCCTATAATTCACCCCTCCACTTT
cdr3_aa: CASSQDLMAYNSPLHF

j_call: TRBJ1-1
v_call: TRBV27
clone_size: few
cdr3_length: 14
d_call: -
cdr3_nt: TGTGCCAGCAGTTTCGGTCAGTTGAACACTGAAGCTTTCTTT
cdr3_aa: CASSFGQLNTEAFF

j_call: TRBJ2-5
v_call: TRBV7-2
clone_size: once
cdr3_length: 16
d_call: TRBD2
cdr3_nt: TGTGCCTGCAGCTTAGCGGGGGGACTACCGCAAGAGACCCAGTACTTC
cdr3_aa: CACSLAGGLPQETQYF

j_call: TRBJ2-1
v_call: TRBV18
clone_size: once
cdr3_length: 17
d_call: -
cdr3_nt: TGTGCCAGCTCACCTATAACCAGTTTGAGCTCCTACAATGAGCAGTTCTTC
cdr3_aa: CASSPITSLSSYNEQFF